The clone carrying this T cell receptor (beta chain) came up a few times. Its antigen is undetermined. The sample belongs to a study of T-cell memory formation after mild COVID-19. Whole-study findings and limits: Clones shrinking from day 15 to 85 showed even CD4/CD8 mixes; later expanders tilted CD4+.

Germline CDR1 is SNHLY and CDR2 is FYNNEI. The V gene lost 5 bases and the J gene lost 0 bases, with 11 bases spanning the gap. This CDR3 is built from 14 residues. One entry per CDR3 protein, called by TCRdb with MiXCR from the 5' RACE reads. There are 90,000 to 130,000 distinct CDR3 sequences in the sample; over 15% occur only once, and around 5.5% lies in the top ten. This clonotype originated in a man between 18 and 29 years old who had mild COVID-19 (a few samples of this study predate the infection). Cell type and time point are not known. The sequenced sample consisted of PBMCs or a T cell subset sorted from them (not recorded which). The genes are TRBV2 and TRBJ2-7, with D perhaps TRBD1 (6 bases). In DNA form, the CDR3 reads TGTGCCAGCAGTCAAACAGGGAGCTCCTACGAGCAGTACTTC. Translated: CASSQTGSSYEQYF.